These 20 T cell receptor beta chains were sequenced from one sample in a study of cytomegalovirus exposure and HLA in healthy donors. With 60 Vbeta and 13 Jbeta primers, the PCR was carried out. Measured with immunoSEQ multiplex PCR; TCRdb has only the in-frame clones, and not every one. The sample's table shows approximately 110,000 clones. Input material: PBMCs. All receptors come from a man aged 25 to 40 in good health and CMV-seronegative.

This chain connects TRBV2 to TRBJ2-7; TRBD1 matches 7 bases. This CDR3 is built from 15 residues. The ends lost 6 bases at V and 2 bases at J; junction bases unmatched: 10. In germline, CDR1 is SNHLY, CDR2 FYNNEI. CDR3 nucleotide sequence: TGTGCCAGCAGCCGCACAGGGGCGAACACCTACGAGCAGTACTTC. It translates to CASSRTGANTYEQYF. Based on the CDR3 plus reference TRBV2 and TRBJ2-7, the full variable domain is EPEVTQTPSHQVTQMGQEVILRCVPISNHLYFYWYRQILGQKVEFLVSFYNNEISEKSEIFDDQFSVERPDGSNFTLKIRSTKLEDSAMYFCASSRTGANTYEQYFGPGTRLTVT.

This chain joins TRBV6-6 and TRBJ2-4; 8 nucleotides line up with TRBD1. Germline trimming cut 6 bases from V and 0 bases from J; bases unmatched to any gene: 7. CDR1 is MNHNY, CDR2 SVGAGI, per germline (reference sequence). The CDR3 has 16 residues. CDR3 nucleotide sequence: TGTGCCAGCAGCCGGACAGGGCCATTAGCCAAAAACATTCAGTACTTC. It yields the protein CASSRTGPLAKNIQYF.

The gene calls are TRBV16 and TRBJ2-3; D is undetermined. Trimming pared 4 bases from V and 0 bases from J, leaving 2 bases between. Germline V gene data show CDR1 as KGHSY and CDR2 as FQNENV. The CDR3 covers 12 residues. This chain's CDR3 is CASSPSTDTQYF. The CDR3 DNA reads TGTGCCAGCAGCCCTAGCACAGATACGCAGTATTTT.

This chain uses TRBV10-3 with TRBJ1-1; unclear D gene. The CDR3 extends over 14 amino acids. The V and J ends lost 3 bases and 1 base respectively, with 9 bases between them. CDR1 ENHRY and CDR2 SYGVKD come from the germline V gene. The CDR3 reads CAISDYGENTEAFF. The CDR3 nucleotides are TGTGCCATCAGTGATTACGGTGAGAACACTGAAGCTTTCTTT.

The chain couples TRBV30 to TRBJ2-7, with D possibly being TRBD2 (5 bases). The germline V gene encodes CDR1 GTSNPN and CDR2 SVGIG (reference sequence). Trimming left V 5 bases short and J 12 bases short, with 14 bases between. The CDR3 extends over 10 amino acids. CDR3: CAWGERLRYF. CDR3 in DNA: TGTGCCTGGGGAGAGCGGTTGCGGTACTTC.

The CDR3 loop is CASSFMVGGGSTEAFF. In DNA form, the CDR3 reads TGCGCCAGCAGCTTTATGGTCGGGGGCGGGAGCACTGAAGCTTTCTTT. This chain connects TRBV5-1 to TRBJ1-1; maybe TRBD1 (6 bases). Germline-derived CDR1 and CDR2 are SGHRS and YFSETQ. The ends were cut back, 2 bases at V and 4 bases at J, with 18 bases in the middle. The CDR3 runs 16 residues. The full variable domain, rest sourced from reference TRBV5-1 and TRBJ1-1, is KAGVTQTPRYLIKTRGQQVTLSCSPISGHRSVSWYQQTPGQGLQFLFEYFSETQRNKGNFPGRFSGRQFSNSRSEMNVSTLELGDSALYLCASSFMVGGGSTEAFFGQGTRLTVV.

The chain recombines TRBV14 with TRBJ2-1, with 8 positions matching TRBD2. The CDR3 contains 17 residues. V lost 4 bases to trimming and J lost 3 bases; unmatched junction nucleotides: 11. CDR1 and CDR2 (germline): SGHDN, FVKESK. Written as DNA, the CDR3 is TGTGCCAGCAGCCCTATAGGGGTAGCGGGAAACTACAATGAGCAGTTCTTC. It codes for CASSPIGVAGNYNEQFF.

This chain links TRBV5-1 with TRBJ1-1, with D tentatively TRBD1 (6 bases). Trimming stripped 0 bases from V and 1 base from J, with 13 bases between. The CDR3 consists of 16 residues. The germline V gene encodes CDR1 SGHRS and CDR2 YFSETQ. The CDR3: CASSLGPAGANTEAFF. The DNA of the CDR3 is TGCGCCAGCAGCTTGGGGCCGGCAGGGGCGAACACTGAAGCTTTCTTT.

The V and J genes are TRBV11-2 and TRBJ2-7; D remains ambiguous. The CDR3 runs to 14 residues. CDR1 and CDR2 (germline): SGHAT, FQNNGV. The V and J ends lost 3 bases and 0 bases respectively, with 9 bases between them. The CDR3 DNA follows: TGTGCCAGCAGCTTCTACCTGAGCTCCTACGAGCAGTACTTC. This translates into CASSFYLSSYEQYF.

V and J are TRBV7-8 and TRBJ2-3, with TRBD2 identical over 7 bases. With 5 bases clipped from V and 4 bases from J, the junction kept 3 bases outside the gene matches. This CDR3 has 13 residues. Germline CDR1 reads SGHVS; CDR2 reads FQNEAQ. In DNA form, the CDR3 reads TGTGCCAGCAGCCCTCGGGGGGCAGATACGCAGTATTTT. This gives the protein CASSPRGADTQYF.

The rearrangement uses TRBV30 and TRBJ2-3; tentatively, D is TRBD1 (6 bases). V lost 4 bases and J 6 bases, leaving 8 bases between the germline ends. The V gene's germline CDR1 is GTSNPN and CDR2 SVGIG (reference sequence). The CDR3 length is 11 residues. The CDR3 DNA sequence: TGTGCCTGGACCACAGGGGATACGCAGTATTTT. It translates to CAWTTGDTQYF.

Written as DNA, the CDR3 is TGCGCCAGCAGCCTCACGGGACAGCAAGAGACCCAGTACTTC. This encodes CASSLTGQQETQYF. The rearrangement uses TRBV4-3 and TRBJ2-5; TRBD1 aligns across 7 bases. Per the germline V gene, CDR1 is LGHNA and CDR2 is YSLEER. J gave up 2 bases and V 4 bases, and 4 bases lay outside the gene matches. The CDR3 sequence is 14 residues long.

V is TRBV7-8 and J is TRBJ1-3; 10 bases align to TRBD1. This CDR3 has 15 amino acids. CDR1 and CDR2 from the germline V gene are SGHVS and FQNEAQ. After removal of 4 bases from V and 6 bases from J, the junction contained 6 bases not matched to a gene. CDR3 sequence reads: CASSYGTGVANTIYF. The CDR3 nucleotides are TGTGCCAGCAGCTACGGGACAGGGGTGGCAAACACCATATATTTT. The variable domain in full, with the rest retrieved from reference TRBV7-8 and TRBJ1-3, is GAGVSQSPRYKVAKRGQDVALRCDPISGHVSLFWYQQALGQGPEFLTYFQNEAQLDKSGLPSDRFFAERPEGSVSTLKIQRTQQEDSAVYLCASSYGTGVANTIYFGEGSWLTVV.

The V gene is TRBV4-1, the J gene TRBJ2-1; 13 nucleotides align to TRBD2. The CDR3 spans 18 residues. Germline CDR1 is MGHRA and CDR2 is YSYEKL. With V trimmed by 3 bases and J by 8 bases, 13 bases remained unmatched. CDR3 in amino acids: CASSQPGLAGPQEDEQFF. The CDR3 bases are TGCGCCAGCAGCCAGCCGGGACTAGCGGGACCCCAGGAGGATGAGCAGTTCTTC.

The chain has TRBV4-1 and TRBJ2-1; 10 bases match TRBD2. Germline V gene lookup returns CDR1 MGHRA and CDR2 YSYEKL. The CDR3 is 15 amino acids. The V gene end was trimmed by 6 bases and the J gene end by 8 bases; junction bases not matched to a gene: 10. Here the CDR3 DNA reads TGCGCCAGCAGTCAGACTAGCGGGTTCGTAGATGAGCAGTTCTTC. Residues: CASSQTSGFVDEQFF.

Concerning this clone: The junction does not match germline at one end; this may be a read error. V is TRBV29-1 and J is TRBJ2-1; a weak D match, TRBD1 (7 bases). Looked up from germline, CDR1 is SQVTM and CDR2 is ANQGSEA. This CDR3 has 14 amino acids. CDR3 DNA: TGCAGCGTGGCGAACAGGGGAGGATACAATGAGCAGCTCTTC. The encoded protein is CSVANRGGYNEQLF.

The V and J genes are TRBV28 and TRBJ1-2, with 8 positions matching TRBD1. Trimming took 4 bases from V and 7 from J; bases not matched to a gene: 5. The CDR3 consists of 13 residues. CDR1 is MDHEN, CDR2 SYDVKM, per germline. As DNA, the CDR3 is TGTGCCAGCAGTTCCCCACAGGGGGGTGGCTACACCTTC. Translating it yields CASSSPQGGGYTF.

Here the CDR3 DNA reads TGTGCCACCCGCTCCAGCTCCTATAATTCACCCCTCCACTTT. This translates into CATRSSSYNSPLHF. The chain is built from TRBV19 and TRBJ1-6; D ambiguous. Germline CDR1 LNHDA, CDR2 SQIVND (reference sequence). The CDR3 is made up of 14 amino acids. V was pared by 10 bases and J by 0 bases, with 10 bases between.

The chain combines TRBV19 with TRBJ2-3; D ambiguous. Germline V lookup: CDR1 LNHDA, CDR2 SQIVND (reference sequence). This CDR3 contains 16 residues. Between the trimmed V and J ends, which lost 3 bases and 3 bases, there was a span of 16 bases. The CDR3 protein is CASSMSSLAETDTQYF. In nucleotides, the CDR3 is TGTGCCAGTAGTATGAGTTCCCTTGCGGAGACAGATACGCAGTATTTT.

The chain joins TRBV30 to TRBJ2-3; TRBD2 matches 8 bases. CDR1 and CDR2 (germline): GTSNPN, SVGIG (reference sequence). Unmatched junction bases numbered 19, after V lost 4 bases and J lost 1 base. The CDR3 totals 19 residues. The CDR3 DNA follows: TGTGCCTGGACCTCCGGGGGGGGCGGAAGTTTAGAGGGCACAGATACGCAGTATTTT. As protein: CAWTSGGGGSLEGTDTQYF.